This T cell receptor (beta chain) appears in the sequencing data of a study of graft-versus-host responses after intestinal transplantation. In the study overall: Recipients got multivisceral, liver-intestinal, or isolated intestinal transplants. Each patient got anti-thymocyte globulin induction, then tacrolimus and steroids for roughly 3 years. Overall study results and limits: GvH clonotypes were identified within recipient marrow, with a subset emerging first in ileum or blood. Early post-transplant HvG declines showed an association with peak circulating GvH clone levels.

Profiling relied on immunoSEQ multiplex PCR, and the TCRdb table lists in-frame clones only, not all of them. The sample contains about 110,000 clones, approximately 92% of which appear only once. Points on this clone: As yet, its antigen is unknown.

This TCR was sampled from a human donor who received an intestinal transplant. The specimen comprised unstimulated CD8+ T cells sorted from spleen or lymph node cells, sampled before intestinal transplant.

The CDR3 DNA sequence: TGTGCCAGCAGTCGGACAGTCCAAGAGACCCAGTACTTC. It codes for CASSRTVQETQYF. The chain combines TRBV6-6 with TRBJ2-5, with D perhaps TRBD1 (6 bases). Deletions cut 5 bases from V and 1 base from J, with 8 bases between. Germline loops: CDR1 MNHNY, CDR2 SVGAGI (reference sequence). The CDR3 is made up of 13 amino acids.